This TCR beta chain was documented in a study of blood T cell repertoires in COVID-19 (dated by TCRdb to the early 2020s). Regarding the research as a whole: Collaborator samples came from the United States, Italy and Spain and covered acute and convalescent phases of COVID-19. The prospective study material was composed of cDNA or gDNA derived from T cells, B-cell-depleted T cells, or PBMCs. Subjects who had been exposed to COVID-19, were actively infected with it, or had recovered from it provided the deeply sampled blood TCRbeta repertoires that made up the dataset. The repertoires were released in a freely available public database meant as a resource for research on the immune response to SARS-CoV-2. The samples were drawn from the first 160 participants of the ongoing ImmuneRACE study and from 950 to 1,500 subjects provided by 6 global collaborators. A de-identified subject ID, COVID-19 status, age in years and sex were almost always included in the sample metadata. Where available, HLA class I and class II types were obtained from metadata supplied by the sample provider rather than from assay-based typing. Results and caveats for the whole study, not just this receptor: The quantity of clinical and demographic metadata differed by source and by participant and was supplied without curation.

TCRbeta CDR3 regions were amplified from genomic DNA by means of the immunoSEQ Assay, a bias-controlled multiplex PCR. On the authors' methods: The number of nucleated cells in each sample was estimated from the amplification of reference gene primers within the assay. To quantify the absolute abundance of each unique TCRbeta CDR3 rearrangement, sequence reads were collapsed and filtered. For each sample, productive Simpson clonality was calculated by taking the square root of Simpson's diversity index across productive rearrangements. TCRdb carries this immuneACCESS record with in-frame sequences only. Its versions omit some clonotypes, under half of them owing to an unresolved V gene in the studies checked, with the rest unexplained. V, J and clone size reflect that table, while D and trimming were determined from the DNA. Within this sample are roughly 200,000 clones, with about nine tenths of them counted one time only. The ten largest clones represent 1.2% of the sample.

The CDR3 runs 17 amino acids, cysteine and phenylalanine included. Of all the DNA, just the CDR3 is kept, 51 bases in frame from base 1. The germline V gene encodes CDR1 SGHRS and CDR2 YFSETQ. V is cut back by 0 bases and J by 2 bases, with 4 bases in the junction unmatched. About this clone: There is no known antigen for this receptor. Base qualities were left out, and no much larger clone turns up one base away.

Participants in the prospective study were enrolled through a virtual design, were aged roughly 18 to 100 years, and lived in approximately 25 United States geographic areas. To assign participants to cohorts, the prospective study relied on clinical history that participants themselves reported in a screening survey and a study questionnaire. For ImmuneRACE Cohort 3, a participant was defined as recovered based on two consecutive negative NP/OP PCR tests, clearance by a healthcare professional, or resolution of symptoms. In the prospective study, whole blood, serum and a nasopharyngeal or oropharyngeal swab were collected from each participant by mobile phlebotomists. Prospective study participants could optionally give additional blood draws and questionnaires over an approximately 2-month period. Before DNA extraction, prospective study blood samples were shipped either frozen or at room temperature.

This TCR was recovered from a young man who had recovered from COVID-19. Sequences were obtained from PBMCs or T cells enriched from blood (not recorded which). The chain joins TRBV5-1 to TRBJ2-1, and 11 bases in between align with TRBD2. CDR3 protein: CASSLGPLAGAYNEQFF. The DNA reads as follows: TGCGCCAGCAGCTTGGGCCCACTAGCGGGAGCCTACAATGAGCAGTTCTTC. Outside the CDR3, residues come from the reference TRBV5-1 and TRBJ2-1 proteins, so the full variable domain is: KAGVTQTPRYLIKTRGQQVTLSCSPISGHRSVSWYQQTPGQGLQFLFEYFSETQRNKGNFPGRFSGRQFSNSRSEMNVSTLELGDSALYLCASSLGPLAGAYNEQFFGPGTRLTVL.